Listed below are T cell receptor beta chains from one sample, sequenced in a study of CD8 T cells in ankylosing spondylitis. TCRdb reprocessed the 5' RACE reads via MiXCR and lists one record per CDR3 protein. The table lists about 250,000 distinct CDR3 sequences, approximately 30% of them singletons. Input material: blood, either unsorted or a sorted T cell fraction (not recorded which). These receptors originate from a male donor with ankylosing spondylitis or in good health (not recorded which). Both conserved end residues are part of each CDR3. The order of the fields is CDR3 protein, J gene, clone size, V gene. The listing skips clone size in some rows; elsewhere it reads once, few, many or a size class.

CDR3: CSVDGGANQETQYF; J: TRBJ2-5; size: few; V: TRBV29-1
CDR3: CAIRDREETQYF; J: TRBJ2-5; size: .; V: TRBV10-3
CDR3: CASSWGGPDYNSPLHF; J: TRBJ1-6; size: few; V: TRBV5-6
CDR3: CATSDLRVGEKLFF; J: TRBJ1-4; size: .; V: TRBV24-1
CDR3: CASSVTGALNQPQHF; J: TRBJ1-5; size: .; V: TRBV9
CDR3: CASSPDGRFSYNEQFF; J: TRBJ2-1; size: .; V: TRBV18
CDR3: CASEHNRGASSTQYF; J: TRBJ2-3; size: .; V: TRBV25-1
CDR3: CASSLEGIQNYGYTF; J: TRBJ1-2; size: .; V: TRBV12-3/TRBV12-4
CDR3: CASSASGTGGPETQYF; J: TRBJ2-5; size: .; V: TRBV9
CDR3: CSAEILAGGLGDTQYF; J: TRBJ2-3; size: .; V: TRBV20-1
CDR3: CASSLAAAINTEAFF; J: TRBJ1-1; size: .; V: TRBV5-1
CDR3: CAISEYEGGKEEQYF; J: TRBJ2-7; size: .; V: TRBV10-3
CDR3: CASRTRGALGEKLFF; J: TRBJ1-4; size: few; V: TRBV12-3/TRBV12-4
CDR3: CASSYEGPGYGYTF; J: TRBJ1-2; size: few; V: TRBV6-5
CDR3: CSARETLNTGELFF; J: TRBJ2-2; size: .; V: TRBV20-1
CDR3: CSARDIDQGPIYGYTF; J: TRBJ1-2; size: many; V: TRBV20-1
CDR3: CASSVRTEETQYF; J: TRBJ2-5; size: .; V: TRBV9
CDR3: CSVEAQGGGYTF; J: TRBJ1-2; size: many; V: TRBV29-1
CDR3: CASSLNEVGTQYF; J: TRBJ2-5; size: .; V: TRBV11-2
CDR3: CSATRQALSYEQYF; J: TRBJ2-7; size: few; V: TRBV20-1
CDR3: CASSQLRAVEYNEQFF; J: TRBJ2-1; size: few; V: TRBV4-2
CDR3: CSVELGSGELFF; J: TRBJ2-2; size: .; V: TRBV29-1
CDR3: CASSDTVSGANVLTF; J: TRBJ2-6; size: few; V: TRBV6-1
CDR3: CASMVGGPYEQYF; J: TRBJ2-7; size: few; V: TRBV12-3/TRBV12-4
CDR3: CTSTGTGNYEQYF; J: TRBJ2-7; size: .; V: TRBV28
CDR3: CSVEDRDFPNEQFF; J: TRBJ2-1; size: .; V: TRBV29-1
CDR3: CSARDGVAQETQYF; J: TRBJ2-5; size: few; V: TRBV20-1
CDR3: CASSLLETRAYEQYF; J: TRBJ2-7; size: .; V: TRBV27
CDR3: CASWERGTMWETQYF; J: TRBJ2-5; size: once; V: TRBV3-1
CDR3: CASSFNSASGGNTQYF; J: TRBJ2-3; size: .; V: TRBV12-3/TRBV12-4
CDR3: CASSIDRGLYEQYF; J: TRBJ2-7; size: few; V: TRBV28
CDR3: CASSLVFHTQYF; J: TRBJ2-3; size: .; V: TRBV7-6
CDR3: CSARNERGDPGTQYF; J: TRBJ2-5; size: .; V: TRBV20-1
CDR3: CSASVGSGELFF; J: TRBJ2-2; size: few; V: TRBV20-1
CDR3: CSARDSGQGTYEQYF; J: TRBJ2-7; size: few; V: TRBV20-1
CDR3: CASSLWGGGQSSYEQYF; J: TRBJ2-7; size: few; V: TRBV7-6